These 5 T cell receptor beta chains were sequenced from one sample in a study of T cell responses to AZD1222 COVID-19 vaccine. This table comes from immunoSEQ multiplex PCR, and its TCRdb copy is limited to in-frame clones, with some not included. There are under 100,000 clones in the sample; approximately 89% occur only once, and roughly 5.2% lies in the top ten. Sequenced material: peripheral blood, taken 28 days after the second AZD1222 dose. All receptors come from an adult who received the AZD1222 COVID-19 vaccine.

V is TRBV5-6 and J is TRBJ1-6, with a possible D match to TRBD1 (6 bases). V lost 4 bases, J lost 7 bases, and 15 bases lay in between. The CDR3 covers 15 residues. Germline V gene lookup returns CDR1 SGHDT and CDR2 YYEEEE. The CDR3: CASSRLGQNNSPLHF. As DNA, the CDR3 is TGTGCCAGCAGCCGTCTAGGACAGAACAATTCACCCCTCCACTTT.

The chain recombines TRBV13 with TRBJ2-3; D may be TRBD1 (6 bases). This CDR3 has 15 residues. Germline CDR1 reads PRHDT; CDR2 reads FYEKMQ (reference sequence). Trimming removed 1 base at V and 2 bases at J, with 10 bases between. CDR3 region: CASSLVGTFTDTQYF. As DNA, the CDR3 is TGTGCCAGCAGCTTAGTAGGGACATTCACAGATACGCAGTATTTT.

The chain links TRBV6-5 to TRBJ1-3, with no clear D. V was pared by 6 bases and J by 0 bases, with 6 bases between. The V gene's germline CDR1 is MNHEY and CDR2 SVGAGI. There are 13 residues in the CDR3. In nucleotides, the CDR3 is TGTGCCAGCAGACTGACCTCTGGAAACACCATATATTTT. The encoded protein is CASRLTSGNTIYF.

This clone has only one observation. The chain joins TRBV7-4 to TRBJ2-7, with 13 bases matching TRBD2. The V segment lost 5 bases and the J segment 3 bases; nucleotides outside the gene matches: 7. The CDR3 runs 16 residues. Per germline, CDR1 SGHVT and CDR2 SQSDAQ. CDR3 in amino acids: CASSLGTSGTYYEQYV. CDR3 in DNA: TGTGCCAGCAGCCTAGGGACTAGCGGGACCTACTACGAGCAGTACGTC.

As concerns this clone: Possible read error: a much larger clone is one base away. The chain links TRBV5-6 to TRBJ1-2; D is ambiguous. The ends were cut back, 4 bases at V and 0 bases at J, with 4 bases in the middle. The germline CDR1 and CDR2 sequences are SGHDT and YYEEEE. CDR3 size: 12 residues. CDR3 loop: CASSPANYGYTF. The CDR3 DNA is TGTGCCAGCAGCCCAGCTAACTATGGCTACACCTTC.